This T cell receptor (beta chain) was obtained from a study of blood T cell repertoires in COVID-19. About the research overall: Samples of COVID-19 (acute and convalescent) were obtained from the United States, Italy and Spain. T cells, B-cell-depleted T cells, or PBMCs supplied cDNA or gDNA.

Participant ages covered roughly 18 to 89 years across 25 or so US areas. As handled by the study authors: Estimated nucleated cell counts came from reference gene primer amplification. Sequenced by immunoSEQ multiplex PCR; TCRdb stores in-frame clones only, minus some. The V and J calls and the clone size are those of that table, but D and trimming were determined from the DNA. The repertoire holds 250,000 or so clones, with under 90% as singletons. Sequenced: PBMCs or T cells enriched from blood (not recorded which). This sequence originates from a man in his forties or fifties who had recovered from COVID-19.

For the CDR3, the DNA is TGCGCCAGCAGCCTGACAGGGCCAAGCATGAACACTGAAGCTTTCTTT. Its protein product is CASSLTGPSMNTEAFF. J is TRBJ1-1 and V is TRBV5-1; 7 nucleotides line up with TRBD1. The ends lost 4 bases at V and 0 bases at J; junction bases unmatched: 9. Germline CDR1 is SGHRS and CDR2 is YFSETQ. CDR3 length equals 16 residues.